This T cell receptor (beta chain) stems from a study of response to subunit inactivated influenza vaccine. Notes on this clonotype: Its target is unknown.

From germline, CDR1 is MNHEY and CDR2 SVGAGI. Trimming shortened V by 0 bases and J by 3 bases, and 10 bases separated the two germline ends. The CDR3 has 15 residues. MiXCR was run by TCRdb on the RT-PCR reads, yielding one entry per CDR3 protein. This sample carries about half a million distinct CDR3 sequences, less than 10% of them seen once, and the ten largest clones take roughly 13%. Study conclusions and caveats: Every seasonal influenza vaccination brings in few new T cells, the authors suggested.

The starting material was PBMCs from blood, obtained about 24 months after vaccination. This sequence joins TRBV6-5 and TRBJ2-3; D not resolved. The receptor was derived from a man aged 50 to 69 who received an inactivated influenza vaccine. CDR3 sequence reads: CASSYSGRVTDTQYF. CDR3 bases: TGTGCCAGCAGTTACTCGGGCAGAGTTACAGATACGCAGTATTTT.